This T cell receptor (beta chain) was captured in a study of CD8 T cells in Susac syndrome. About the study: At blood draw, Susac syndrome patients were therapy-naive, on corticosteroids, or on intravenous immunoglobulin alone.

Findings and caveats of the study: Clonal expansion was absent from the CD4+ T cell repertoires in Susac syndrome.

About this clonotype itself: The antigen is not known.

Negative isolation was applied to CD8+ and CD4+ T cells, and FACS enrichment was applied to TEMRA cells. Random hexamers were used to reverse transcribe the RNA input (roughly 0.5 to 1 ug). One entry per CDR3 protein results from TCRdb running MiXCR on the immunoSEQ multiplex PCR reads. This sample carries a few hundred thousand distinct CDR3 sequences, 94% of them seen once, and the ten largest clones take about 0.14%. This CDR3 has 14 residues. Germline V gene lookup returns CDR1 MNHNY and CDR2 SVGAGI (reference sequence). After removal of 5 bases from V and 3 bases from J, the junction contained 5 bases not matched to a gene.

This chain uses TRBV6-6 with TRBJ2-5, with TRBD1 matching over 8 bases. What was sequenced was CD4+ T cells from PBMCs. This TCR derives from a human donor with Susac syndrome. In DNA form, the CDR3 reads TGTGCCAGCAGTGACAGGACAGGGAAAGAGACCCAGTACTTC. Translated, it gives CASSDRTGKETQYF.